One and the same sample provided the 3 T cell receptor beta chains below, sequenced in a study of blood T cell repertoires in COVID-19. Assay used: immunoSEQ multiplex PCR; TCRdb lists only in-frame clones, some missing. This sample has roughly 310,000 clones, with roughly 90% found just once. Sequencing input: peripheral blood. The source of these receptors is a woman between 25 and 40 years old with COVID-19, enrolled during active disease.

The CDR3 DNA reads as TGTGCCAGCAGTCCAGACAGGGCCACTGAAGCTTTCTTT. This sequence encodes CASSPDRATEAFF. The chain combines TRBV12-3 or TRBV12-4 with TRBJ1-1; 7 nucleotides line up with TRBD1. This CDR3 is 13 amino acids long. J was trimmed by 4 bases and V by 5 bases; bases with no gene match: 4.

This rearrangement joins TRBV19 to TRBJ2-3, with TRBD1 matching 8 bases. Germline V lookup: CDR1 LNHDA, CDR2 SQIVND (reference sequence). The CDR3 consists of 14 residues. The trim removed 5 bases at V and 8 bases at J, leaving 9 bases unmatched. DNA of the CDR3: TGTGCCAGTAGTGCCGCCGCAGGGGGCGGTACGCAGTATTTT. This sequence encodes CASSAAAGGGTQYF.

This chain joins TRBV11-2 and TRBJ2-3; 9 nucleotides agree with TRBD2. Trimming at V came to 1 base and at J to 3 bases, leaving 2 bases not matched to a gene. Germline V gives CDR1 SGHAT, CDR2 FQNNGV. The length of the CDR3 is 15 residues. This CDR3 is CASSLGSGRTDTQYF. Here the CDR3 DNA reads TGTGCCAGCAGCTTAGGTAGCGGGAGAACAGATACGCAGTATTTT. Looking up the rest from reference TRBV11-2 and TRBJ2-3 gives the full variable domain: EAGVAQSPRYKIIEKRQSVAFWCNPISGHATLYWYQQILGQGPKLLIQFQNNGVVDDSQLPKDRFSAERLKGVDSTLKIQPAKLEDSAVYLCASSLGSGRTDTQYFGPGTRLTVL.